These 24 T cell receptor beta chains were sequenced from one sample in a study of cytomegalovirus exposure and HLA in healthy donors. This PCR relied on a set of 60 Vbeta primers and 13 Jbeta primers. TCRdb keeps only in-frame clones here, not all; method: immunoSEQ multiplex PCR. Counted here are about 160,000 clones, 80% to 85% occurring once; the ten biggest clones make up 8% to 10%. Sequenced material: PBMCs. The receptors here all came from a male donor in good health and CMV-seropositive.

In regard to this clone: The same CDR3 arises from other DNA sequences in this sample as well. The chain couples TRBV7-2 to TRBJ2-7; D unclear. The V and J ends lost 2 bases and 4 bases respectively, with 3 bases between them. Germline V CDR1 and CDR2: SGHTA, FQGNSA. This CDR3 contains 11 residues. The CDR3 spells CASSLRYEQYF. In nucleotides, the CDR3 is TGTGCCAGCAGCTTACGTTACGAGCAGTACTTC.

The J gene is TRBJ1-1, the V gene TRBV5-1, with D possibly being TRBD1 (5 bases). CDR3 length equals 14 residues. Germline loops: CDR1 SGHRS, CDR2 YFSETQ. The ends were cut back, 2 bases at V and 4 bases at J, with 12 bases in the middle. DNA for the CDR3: TGCGCCAGCAGCTTAGGGGTACGCGGCACTGAAGCTTTCTTT. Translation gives CASSLGVRGTEAFF.

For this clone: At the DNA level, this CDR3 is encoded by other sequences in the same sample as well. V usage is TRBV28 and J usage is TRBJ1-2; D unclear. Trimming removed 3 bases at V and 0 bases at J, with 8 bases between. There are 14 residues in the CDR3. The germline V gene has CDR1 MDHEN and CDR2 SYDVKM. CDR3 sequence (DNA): TGTGCCAGCAGTTTCGCAGTAACTAACTATGGCTACACCTTC. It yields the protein CASSFAVTNYGYTF.

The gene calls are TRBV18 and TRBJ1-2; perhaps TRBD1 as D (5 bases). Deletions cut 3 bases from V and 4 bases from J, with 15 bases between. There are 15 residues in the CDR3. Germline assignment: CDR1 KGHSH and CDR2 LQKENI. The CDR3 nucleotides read TGTGCCAGCTCACCTCAACGCAGGGAGGCCTATGGCTACACCTTC. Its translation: CASSPQRREAYGYTF.

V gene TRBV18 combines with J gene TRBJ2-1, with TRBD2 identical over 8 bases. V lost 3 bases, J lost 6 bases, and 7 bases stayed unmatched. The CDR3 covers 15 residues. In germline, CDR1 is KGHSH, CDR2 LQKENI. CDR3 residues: CASSPNGGAGNEQFF. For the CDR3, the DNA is TGTGCCAGCTCACCGAACGGGGGGGCCGGCAATGAGCAGTTCTTC.

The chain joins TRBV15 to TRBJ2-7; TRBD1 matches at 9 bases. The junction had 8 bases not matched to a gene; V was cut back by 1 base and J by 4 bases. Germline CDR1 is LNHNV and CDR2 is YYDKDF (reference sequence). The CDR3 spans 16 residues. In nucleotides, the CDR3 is TGTGCCACCAGCAGAGTTCCACAGGGGGCCCTTTACGAGCAGTACTTC. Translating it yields CATSRVPQGALYEQYF.

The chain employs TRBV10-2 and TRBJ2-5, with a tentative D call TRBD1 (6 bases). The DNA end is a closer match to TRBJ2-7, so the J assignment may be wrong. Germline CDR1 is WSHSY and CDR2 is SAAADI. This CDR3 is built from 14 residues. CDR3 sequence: CASSGTLLTYEQYF. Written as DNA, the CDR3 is TGCGCCAGCAGCGGGACACTACTTACCTACGAGCAGTACTTC.

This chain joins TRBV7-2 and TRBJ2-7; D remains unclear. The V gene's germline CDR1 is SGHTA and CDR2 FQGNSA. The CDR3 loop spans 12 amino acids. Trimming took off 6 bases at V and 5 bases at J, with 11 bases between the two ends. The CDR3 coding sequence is TGTGCCAGCAGTCTCCGGGTCGACGAGCAGTACTTC. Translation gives CASSLRVDEQYF.

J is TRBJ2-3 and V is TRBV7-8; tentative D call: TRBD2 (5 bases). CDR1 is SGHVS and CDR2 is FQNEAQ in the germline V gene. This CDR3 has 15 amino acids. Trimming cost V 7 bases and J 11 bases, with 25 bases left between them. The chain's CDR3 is CASNPGILTGVGQYF. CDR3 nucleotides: TGTGCCAGCAACCCCGGGATACTCACCGGAGTGGGGCAGTATTTT.

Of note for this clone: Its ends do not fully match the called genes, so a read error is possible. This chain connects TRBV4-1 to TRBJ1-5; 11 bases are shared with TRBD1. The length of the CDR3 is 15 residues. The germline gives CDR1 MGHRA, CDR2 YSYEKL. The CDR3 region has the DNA TGCGCCAGCACCCAAACGGGACAGGGGGGTCAGCCCCAGCATTTT. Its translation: CASTQTGQGGQPQHF.

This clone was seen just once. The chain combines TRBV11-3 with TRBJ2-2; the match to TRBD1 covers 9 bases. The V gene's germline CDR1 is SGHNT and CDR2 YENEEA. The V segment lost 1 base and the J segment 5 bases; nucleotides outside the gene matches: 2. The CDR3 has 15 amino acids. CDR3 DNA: TGTGCCAGCAGCTTAGGCGGGACAGGGACCGGGGAGCTGTTTTTT. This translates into CASSLGGTGTGELFF.

The CDR3 DNA sequence: TGTGCCAGCGAACCCGGGACAGGGGGTAAACAGCCCCAGCATTTT. This encodes CASEPGTGGKQPQHF. The rearrangement links TRBV6-5 to TRBJ1-5, with 11 positions matching TRBD1. The CDR3 is made up of 15 amino acids. The J segment lost 7 bases and the V segment lost 8 bases, leaving 10 bases of the junction unmatched. The germline gives CDR1 MNHEY, CDR2 SVGAGI.

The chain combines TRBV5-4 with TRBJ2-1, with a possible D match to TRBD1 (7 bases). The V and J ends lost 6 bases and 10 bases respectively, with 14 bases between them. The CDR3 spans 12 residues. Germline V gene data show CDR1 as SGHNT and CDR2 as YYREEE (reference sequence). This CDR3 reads CASTPAGQEQFF. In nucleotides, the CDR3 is TGTGCCAGCACCCCCGCGGGACAGGAGCAGTTCTTC.

The CDR3 loop reads CASSLQASGGSYEQYF. CDR3 DNA: TGTGCCAGCAGCTTACAGGCTAGCGGGGGGTCCTACGAGCAGTACTTC. The chain links TRBV7-2 to TRBJ2-7; 11 bases align to TRBD2. The CDR3 contains 16 residues. CDR1 and CDR2 (germline): SGHTA, FQGNSA. V lost 2 bases to trimming and J lost 1 base; unmatched junction nucleotides: 4.

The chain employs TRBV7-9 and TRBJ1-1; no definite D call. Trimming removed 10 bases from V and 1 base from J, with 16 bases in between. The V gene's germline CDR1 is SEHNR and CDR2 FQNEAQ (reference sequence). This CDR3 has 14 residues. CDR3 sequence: CATLPPPGNTEAFF. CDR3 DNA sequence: TGTGCCACCCTCCCCCCGCCCGGGAACACTGAAGCTTTCTTT.

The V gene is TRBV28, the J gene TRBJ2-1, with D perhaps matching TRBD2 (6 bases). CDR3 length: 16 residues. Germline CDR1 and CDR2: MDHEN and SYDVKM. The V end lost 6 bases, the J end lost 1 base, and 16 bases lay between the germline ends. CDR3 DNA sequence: TGTGCCAGCAGCAGCACTTCGAGCGGGTCCTACAATGAGCAGTTCTTC. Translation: CASSSTSSGSYNEQFF.

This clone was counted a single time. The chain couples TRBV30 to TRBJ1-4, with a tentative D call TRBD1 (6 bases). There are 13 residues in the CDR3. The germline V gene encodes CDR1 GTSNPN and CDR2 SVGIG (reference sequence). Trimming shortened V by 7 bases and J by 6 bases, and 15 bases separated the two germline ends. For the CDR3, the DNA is TGTGCCTTCAAGGGGACACTGGATGAAAAACTGTTTTTT. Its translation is CAFKGTLDEKLFF.

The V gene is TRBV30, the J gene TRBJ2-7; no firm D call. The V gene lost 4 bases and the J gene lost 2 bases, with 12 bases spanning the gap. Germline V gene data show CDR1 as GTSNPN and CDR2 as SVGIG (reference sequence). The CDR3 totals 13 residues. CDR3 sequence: CAWTQANPYEQYF. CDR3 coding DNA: TGTGCCTGGACTCAGGCAAACCCCTACGAGCAGTACTTC.

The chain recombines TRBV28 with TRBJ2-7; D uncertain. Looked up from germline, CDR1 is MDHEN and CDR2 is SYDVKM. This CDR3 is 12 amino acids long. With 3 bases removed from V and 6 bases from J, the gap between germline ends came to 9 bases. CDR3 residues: CASSFPRLEQYF. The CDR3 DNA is TGTGCCAGCAGTTTCCCCCGACTCGAGCAGTACTTC. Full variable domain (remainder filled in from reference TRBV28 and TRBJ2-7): DVKVTQSSRYLVKRTGEKVFLECVQDMDHENMFWYRQDPGLGLRLIYFSYDVKMKEKGDIPEGYSVSREKKERFSLILESASTNQTSMYLCASSFPRLEQYFGPGTRLTVT.

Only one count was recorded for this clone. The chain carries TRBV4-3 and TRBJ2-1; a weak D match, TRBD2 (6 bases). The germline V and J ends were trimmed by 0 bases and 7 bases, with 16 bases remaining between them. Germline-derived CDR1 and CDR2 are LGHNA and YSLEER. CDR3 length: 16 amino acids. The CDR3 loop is CASSQDLGEAGNEQFF. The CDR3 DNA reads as TGCGCCAGCAGCCAAGATTTGGGGGAGGCTGGAAATGAGCAGTTCTTC.

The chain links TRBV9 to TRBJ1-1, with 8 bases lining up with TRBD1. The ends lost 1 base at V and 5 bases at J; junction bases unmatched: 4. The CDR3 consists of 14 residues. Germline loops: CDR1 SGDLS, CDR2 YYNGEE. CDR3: CASSVSGGATEAFF. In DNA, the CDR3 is TGTGCCAGCAGCGTATCAGGGGGCGCTACTGAAGCTTTCTTT.

The CDR3 nucleotides are TGTGCCAGCAGCTTAGGAACTTGGGCAGACCCCCTGGACTATGGCTACACCTTC. It encodes CASSLGTWADPLDYGYTF. This rearrangement joins TRBV7-2 to TRBJ1-2; no firm D call. The CDR3 has 18 amino acids. The V end was cut by 1 base, the J end by 3 bases, with 21 bases between. Germline CDR1 and CDR2: SGHTA and FQGNSA.

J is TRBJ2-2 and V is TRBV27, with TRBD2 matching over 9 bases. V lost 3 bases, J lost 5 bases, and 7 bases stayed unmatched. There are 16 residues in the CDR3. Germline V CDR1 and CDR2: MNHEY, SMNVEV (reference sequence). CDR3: CASSFAGGPGTGELFF. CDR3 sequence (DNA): TGTGCCAGCAGTTTCGCGGGAGGGCCAGGGACCGGGGAGCTGTTTTTT.

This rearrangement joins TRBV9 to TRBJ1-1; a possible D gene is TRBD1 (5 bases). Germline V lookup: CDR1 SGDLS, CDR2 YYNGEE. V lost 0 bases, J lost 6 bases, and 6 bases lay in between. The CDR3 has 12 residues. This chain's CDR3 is CASSVVGAEAFF. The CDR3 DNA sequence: TGTGCCAGCAGCGTAGTAGGGGCTGAAGCTTTCTTT.